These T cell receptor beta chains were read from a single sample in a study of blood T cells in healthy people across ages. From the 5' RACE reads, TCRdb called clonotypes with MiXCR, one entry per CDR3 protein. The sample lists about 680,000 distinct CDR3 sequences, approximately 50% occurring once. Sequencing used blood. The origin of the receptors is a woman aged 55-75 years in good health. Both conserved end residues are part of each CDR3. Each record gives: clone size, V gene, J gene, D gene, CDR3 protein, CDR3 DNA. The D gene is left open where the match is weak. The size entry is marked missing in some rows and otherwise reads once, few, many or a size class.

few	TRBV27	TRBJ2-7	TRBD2	CASSFLAGENEQYF	TGTGCCAGCAGTTTCCTAGCGGGAGAGAACGAGCAGTACTTC
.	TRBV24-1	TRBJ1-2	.	CATSESGTSYGYTF	TGTGCCACCAGTGAGTCCGGGACAAGCTATGGCTACACCTTC
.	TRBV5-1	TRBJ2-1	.	CASSLEQGSCNEQFF	TGCGCCAGCAGCTTGGAGCAGGGTTCCTGCAATGAGCAGTTCTTC
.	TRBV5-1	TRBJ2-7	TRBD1	CASSLVQGAMDEQYF	TGCGCCAGCAGCTTGGTTCAGGGGGCTATGGATGAGCAGTACTTC
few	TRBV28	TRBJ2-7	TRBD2	CASSSSAGSYEQYF	TGTGCCAGCAGTTCCTCAGCGGGGTCCTACGAGCAGTACTTC
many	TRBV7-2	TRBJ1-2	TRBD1	CASSVDRGNYGYTF	TGTGCCAGCAGCGTTGACAGGGGGAACTATGGCTACACCTTC
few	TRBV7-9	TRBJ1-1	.	CASSREIHEAFF	TGTGCCAGCAGCAGAGAAATCCACGAAGCTTTCTTT
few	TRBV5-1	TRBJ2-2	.	CATRPETNTGELFF	TGCGCCACCCGGCCGGAAACGAACACCGGGGAGCTGTTTTTT
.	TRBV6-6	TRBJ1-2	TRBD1	CATLKDRPEGGYTF	TGTGCCACCCTGAAGGACAGGCCAGAAGGAGGCTACACCTTC
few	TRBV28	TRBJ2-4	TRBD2	CASSRSGRRREQYF	TGTGCCAGCAGTCGTAGCGGGAGACGGAGAGAGCAGTACTTC
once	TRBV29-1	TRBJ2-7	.	CSGAQEYEQYF	TGCAGCGGCGCCCAGGAGTACGAGCAGTACTTC
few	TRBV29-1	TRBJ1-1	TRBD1	CSADRGGGTEAFF	TGCAGCGCGGACAGGGGCGGAGGTACTGAAGCTTTCTTT
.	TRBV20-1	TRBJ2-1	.	CSARFGPPGNEQFF	TGCAGTGCTAGGTTCGGGCCGCCAGGGAATGAGCAGTTCTTC
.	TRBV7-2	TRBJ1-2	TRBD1	CASSLDRVVGYTF	TGTGCCAGCAGTCTCGACAGGGTCGTTGGCTACACCTTC
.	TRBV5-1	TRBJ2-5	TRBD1	CASYTGDQETQYF	TGCGCCAGCTATACAGGGGACCAAGAGACCCAGTACTTC
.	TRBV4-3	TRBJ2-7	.	CASSQGRAENYEQYF	TGCGCCAGCAGCCAAGGACGAGCGGAGAATTACGAGCAGTACTTC
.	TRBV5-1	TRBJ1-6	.	CASRANTGNSPLHF	TGCGCCAGCAGAGCGAACACCGGGAATTCACCCCTCCACTTT
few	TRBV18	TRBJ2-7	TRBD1	CASSPRRTGPYEQYF	TGTGCCAGCTCACCCCGACGGACAGGGCCCTACGAGCAGTACTTC
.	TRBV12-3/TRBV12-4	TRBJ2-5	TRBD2	CASSFGLAQGQTQYF	TGTGCCAGCAGTTTTGGACTAGCCCAAGGACAGACCCAGTACTTC
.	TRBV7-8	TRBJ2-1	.	CASSLSAGEQFF	TGTGCCAGCAGCTTGTCGGCGGGTGAGCAGTTCTTC
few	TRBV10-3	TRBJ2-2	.	CAISQPTVRNTGELFF	TGTGCCATCAGTCAACCGACCGTCCGGAACACCGGGGAGCTGTTTTTT
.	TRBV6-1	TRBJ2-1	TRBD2	CASNSGTSGRGDEQFF	TGTGCCAGCAATTCCGGGACTAGCGGGAGGGGGGATGAGCAGTTCTTC
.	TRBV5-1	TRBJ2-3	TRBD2	CASSPLTSGTGDTQYF	TGCGCCAGCAGCCCCCTGACTAGCGGGACAGGTGATACGCAGTATTTT
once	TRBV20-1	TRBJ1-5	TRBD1	CSASYPGQANQPQHF	TGCAGTGCCTCCTACCCGGGACAGGCTAATCAGCCCCAGCATTTT
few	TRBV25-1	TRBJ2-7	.	CASSESIPGVDYEQYF	TGTGCCAGCAGTGAATCCATACCTGGAGTTGACTACGAGCAGTACTTC
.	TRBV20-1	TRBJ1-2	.	CSAPSQQGYGYTF	TGCAGTGCTCCCTCACAACAGGGCTATGGCTACACCTTC
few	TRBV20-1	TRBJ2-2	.	CSARDLGAGHTGELFF	TGCAGTGCTAGAGATCTGGGCGCGGGGCACACCGGGGAGCTGTTTTTT
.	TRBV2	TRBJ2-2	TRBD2	CASRGGFRNTGELFF	TGTGCCAGCAGGGGAGGGTTCAGAAACACCGGGGAGCTGTTTTTT
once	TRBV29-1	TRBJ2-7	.	CSVERQSDEQYF	TGCAGCGTTGAAAGACAGAGCGATGAGCAGTACTTC
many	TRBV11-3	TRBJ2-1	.	CASSLEVRSNEQFF	TGTGCCAGCAGCTTAGAGGTGCGGAGCAATGAGCAGTTCTTC
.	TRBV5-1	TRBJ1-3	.	CASSLDPGSGNTIYF	TGCGCCAGCAGCTTGGACCCAGGGTCGGGGAACACCATATATTTT